The 14 T cell receptor beta chains presented below share a single source sample, sequenced in a study of T cells in Graves' hyperthyroidism and ophthalmopathy. TCR beta CDR3 regions were amplified from RNA transcripts. A first-round RT-PCR of the TCR CDR3 used the HTBI primer set. One entry per CDR3 protein results from TCRdb running MiXCR on the multiplex PCR reads. The sample shows 500,000 to 550,000 distinct CDR3 sequences, around 21% of them seen only once. Sequenced sample: blood. These receptors were collected from a man younger than 35 with Graves' hyperthyroidism.

In this sample, this clonotype turned up a few times. The chain recombines TRBV6-2 or TRBV6-3 with TRBJ2-3, with 12 bases aligning to TRBD1. CDR1 is MNHEY, CDR2 SVGEGT, per germline. The CDR3 loop spans 18 amino acids. V gave up 5 bases and J gave up 4 bases; unmatched junction bases: 13. The DNA for the CDR3 is TGTGCCAGCAGTCCCCCCCTCCGGGACAGGGGGCACGCAGATACGCAGTATTTT. Translating gives CASSPPLRDRGHADTQYF.

This clonotype was detected ten times or more. This chain uses TRBV5-1 with TRBJ1-1; 7 bases align to TRBD1. CDR1 is SGHRS and CDR2 is YFSETQ in the germline V gene. This CDR3 region has 15 residues. Unmatched junction bases numbered 12, after V lost 3 bases and J lost 7 bases. CDR3 residues: CASSSRQGDEVEAFF. In DNA form, the CDR3 reads TGCGCCAGCAGCTCGCGACAGGGAGACGAGGTTGAAGCTTTCTTT.

This clonotype was detected ten times or more. This chain links TRBV3-1 with TRBJ2-4; 10 bases fit TRBD2. J was trimmed by 2 bases and V by 0 bases; bases with no gene match: 10. The CDR3 covers 19 residues. Per germline, CDR1 LGHDT and CDR2 YNNKEL (reference sequence). For the CDR3, the DNA is TGTGCCAGCAGCCAAGATGGGCTAGCGGGGGACGAAACCAAAAACATTCAGTACTTC. This encodes CASSQDGLAGDETKNIQYF. Combining the CDR3 with reference TRBV3-1 and TRBJ2-4 gives the whole variable domain DTAVSQTPKYLVTQMGNDKSIKCEQNLGHDTMYWYKQDSKKFLKIMFSYNNKELIINETVPNRFSPKSPDKAHLNLHINSLELGDSAVYFCASSQDGLAGDETKNIQYFGAGTRLSVL.

The V and J genes are TRBV28 and TRBJ2-2; D gene uncertain. There are 15 residues in the CDR3. V was cut by 6 bases and J by 0 bases, with 11 bases left in between. CDR1 is MDHEN, CDR2 SYDVKM, per germline. This chain's CDR3 is CASSPPTANTGELFF. In DNA, the CDR3 is TGTGCCAGCAGCCCCCCCACCGCGAACACCGGGGAGCTGTTTTTT.

The rearrangement links TRBV29-1 to TRBJ2-3; D uncertain. The germline V gene encodes CDR1 SQVTM and CDR2 ANQGSEA. This CDR3 region has 13 residues. CDR3 amino acids: CSATLLGTDTQYF. The DNA for the CDR3 is TGCAGTGCGACTCTGCTTGGCACAGATACGCAGTATTTT.

This clonotype was counted a few times. The V and J genes are TRBV4-1 and TRBJ1-2, with no clear D. This CDR3 region has 13 residues. The V end lost 1 base, the J end lost 2 bases, and 5 bases lay between the germline ends. Germline CDR1 is MGHRA and CDR2 is YSYEKL. The CDR3 DNA sequence: TGCGCCAGCAGCCAAGGAGAAAACTATGGCTACACCTTC. It is translated as CASSQGENYGYTF.

This chain connects TRBV11-2 to TRBJ2-7, with a tentative D call TRBD1 (6 bases). Germline V CDR1 and CDR2: SGHAT, FQNNGV. With 4 bases removed from V and 5 bases from J, the gap between germline ends came to 15 bases. This CDR3 has 14 residues. The CDR3 spells CASSSRQARNEQYF. The CDR3 nucleotides are TGTGCCAGCAGCTCCCGACAGGCACGTAACGAGCAGTACTTC.

This clonotype was seen ten or more times. The chain combines TRBV7-8 with TRBJ1-3; D is ambiguous. The length of the CDR3 is 16 residues. Per the germline V gene, CDR1 is SGHVS and CDR2 is FQNEAQ. Trimming stripped 0 bases from V and 0 bases from J, with 9 bases between. The CDR3, as DNA: TGTGCCAGCAGCTTAGCCCGAAGGGTCTCTGGAAACACCATATATTTT. It is translated as CASSLARRVSGNTIYF.

This clonotype was recorded a few times. The rearrangement links TRBV6-1 to TRBJ1-5; possible D gene TRBD1, 6 bases. Germline loops: CDR1 MNHNS, CDR2 SASEGT. V shed 5 bases and J shed 7 bases, with 18 bases lying between them. The CDR3 loop spans 15 amino acids. Here the CDR3 DNA reads TGTGCCAGCAGTACCCATAGGGGGGTTGGGCAGCCCCAGCATTTT. It translates to CASSTHRGVGQPQHF.

The chain joins TRBV28 to TRBJ2-7, with a tentative D call TRBD2 (5 bases). V was pared by 7 bases and J by 9 bases, with 19 bases between. The germline V gene has CDR1 MDHEN and CDR2 SYDVKM. CDR3 size: 13 residues. The CDR3 bases are TGTGCCAGCACGGACTCACTCCTACGAGCGCAGTACTTC. Protein sequence: CASTDSLLRAQYF.

This clonotype came up many times. The V call is TRBV19, the J call TRBJ1-5; the D is unclear. Looked up from germline, CDR1 is LNHDA and CDR2 is SQIVND (reference sequence). The V gene lost 5 bases and the J gene lost 0 bases, with 11 bases spanning the gap. The CDR3 spans 15 residues. The CDR3 DNA reads as TGTGCCAGTAGTTTCACAGCTTATAGCAATCAGCCCCAGCATTTT. This translates into CASSFTAYSNQPQHF.

The rearrangement uses TRBV11-2 and TRBJ1-2; 8 bases are a match to TRBD1. CDR3 length: 15 residues. Germline CDR1 is SGHAT and CDR2 is FQNNGV. V lost 5 bases, J lost 4 bases, and 9 bases stayed unmatched. This CDR3 is CASSRRTGGGYGYTF. CDR3 DNA sequence: TGTGCCAGCAGCCGACGAACAGGGGGAGGCTATGGCTACACCTTC.

This clonotype has a count of ten or more. V and J are TRBV6-1 and TRBJ1-2; 9 positions agree with TRBD1. Germline lookup yields CDR1 MNHNS and CDR2 SASEGT. CDR3 length equals 15 residues. Losses at the gene ends were 6 bases for V and 7 bases for J; bases not matched to a gene: 12. This CDR3 is CASRHYTGGRFGYTF. CDR3 nucleotides: TGTGCCAGCAGGCATTACACAGGGGGCCGGTTTGGCTACACCTTC.

This clonotype showed up many times. V and J are TRBV2 and TRBJ1-2, with a possible D match to TRBD1 (5 bases). Germline V gene lookup returns CDR1 SNHLY and CDR2 FYNNEI. The CDR3 extends over 13 amino acids. V was trimmed by 1 base and J by 8 bases, leaving 11 bases between them. The CDR3 coding sequence is TGTGCCAGCAGTGAAGAGGTGGGGGGGGGCTACACCTTC. This encodes CASSEEVGGGYTF.